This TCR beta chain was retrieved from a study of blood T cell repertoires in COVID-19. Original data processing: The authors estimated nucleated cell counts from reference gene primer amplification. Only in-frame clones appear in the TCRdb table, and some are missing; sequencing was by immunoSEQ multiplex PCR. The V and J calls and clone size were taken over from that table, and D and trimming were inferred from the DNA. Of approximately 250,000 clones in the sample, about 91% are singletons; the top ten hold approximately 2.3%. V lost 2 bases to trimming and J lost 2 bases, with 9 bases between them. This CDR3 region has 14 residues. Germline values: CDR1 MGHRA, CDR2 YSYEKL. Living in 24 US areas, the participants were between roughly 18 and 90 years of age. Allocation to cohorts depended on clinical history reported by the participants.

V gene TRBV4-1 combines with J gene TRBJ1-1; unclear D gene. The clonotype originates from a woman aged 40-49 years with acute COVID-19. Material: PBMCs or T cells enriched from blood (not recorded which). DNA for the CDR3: TGCGCCAGCAGCCAAAGAGTCTTAAACACTGAAGCTTTCTTT. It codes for CASSQRVLNTEAFF.